These T cell receptor beta chains were read from a single sample in a study of blood T cell repertoires in COVID-19. Only in-frame clones appear in the TCRdb table, and some are missing; sequencing was by immunoSEQ multiplex PCR. The sample has roughly 250,000 clones; approximately 86% are singletons. The sequenced sample was PBMCs or T cells enriched from blood (not recorded which). Receptors originate from a woman between 50 and 59 years old who had recovered from COVID-19. Each CDR3 is given with its conserved first and last residue. D genes are given only for firm matches. Only part of the rows carry a size: once, few, many, or a class if the clone is expanded.

V gene	J gene	D gene	clone size	CDR3 protein	CDR3 DNA
TRBV7-9	TRBJ2-2	TRBD2	NA	CASSLSSGRAPGELFF	TGTGCCAGCAGCTTATCTAGCGGGAGGGCCCCCGGGGAGCTGTTTTTT
TRBV29-1	TRBJ1-2	NA	NA	CSVDRGYGYTF	TGCAGCGTTGACAGAGGCTATGGCTACACCTTC
TRBV27	TRBJ1-6	NA	NA	CASSLRRVDSPLHF	TGTGCCAGCAGTTTAAGGAGGGTGGATTCACCCCTCCACTTT
TRBV21-1	TRBJ2-7	NA	once	CAKPTSGNSTSHEQYF	TGTGCCAAACCAACTAGCGGAAATTCGACGAGCCACGAGCAGTACTTC
TRBV27	TRBJ1-2	NA	once	CASSPLMWGDGYTF	TGTGCCAGCAGTCCCCTTATGTGGGGGGACGGCTACACCTTC
TRBV7-3	TRBJ2-1	NA	NA	CASSRLGGPVRSSYNEQFF	TGTGCCAGCAGCCGATTGGGGGGGCCCGTCCGTAGCTCCTACAATGAGCAGTTCTTC
TRBV11-2	TRBJ1-2	NA	few	CASSPDSNYGYTF	TGTGCCAGCAGCCCCGACAGCAACTATGGCTACACCTTC
TRBV28	TRBJ2-2	TRBD1	NA	CASRQKGSAGQGFAGELFF	TGTGCCAGCAGACAAAAAGGTTCGGCGGGACAGGGGTTTGCCGGGGAGCTGTTTTTT
TRBV9	TRBJ2-1	NA	NA	CASSVGIEGWSYNEQFF	TGTGCCAGCAGCGTAGGAATCGAGGGATGGTCCTACAATGAGCAGTTCTTC
TRBV19	TRBJ1-2	NA	NA	CASSSGQLGNYGYTF	TGTGCCAGTAGTTCAGGACAGTTAGGGAACTATGGCTACACCTTC
TRBV28	TRBJ1-2	NA	few	CASSWGLGGYTF	TGTGCCAGCAGTTGGGGGCTAGGGGGCTACACCTTC
TRBV28	TRBJ2-1	TRBD2	once	CASSLSLAGENEQFF	TGTGCCAGCAGTTTAAGCCTAGCGGGAGAAAATGAGCAGTTCTTC
TRBV3-1/TRBV3-2	TRBJ1-1	NA	NA	CASSHRGSWTEAFF	TGTGCCAGCAGCCATAGGGGGAGTTGGACTGAAGCTTTCTTT
TRBV7-3	TRBJ2-1	TRBD2	once	CASSPNPGLAGEREQFF	TGTGCCAGCAGCCCAAACCCGGGACTAGCGGGAGAACGTGAGCAGTTCTTC
TRBV28	TRBJ2-2	TRBD2	NA	CASSSPRLAGVYTGELFF	TGTGCCAGCAGTTCCCCCAGACTAGCGGGAGTCTACACCGGGGAGCTGTTTTTT
TRBV28	TRBJ2-7	TRBD1	NA	CASGRQGVTYEQYF	TGTGCCAGCGGTAGACAGGGGGTCACCTACGAGCAGTACTTC